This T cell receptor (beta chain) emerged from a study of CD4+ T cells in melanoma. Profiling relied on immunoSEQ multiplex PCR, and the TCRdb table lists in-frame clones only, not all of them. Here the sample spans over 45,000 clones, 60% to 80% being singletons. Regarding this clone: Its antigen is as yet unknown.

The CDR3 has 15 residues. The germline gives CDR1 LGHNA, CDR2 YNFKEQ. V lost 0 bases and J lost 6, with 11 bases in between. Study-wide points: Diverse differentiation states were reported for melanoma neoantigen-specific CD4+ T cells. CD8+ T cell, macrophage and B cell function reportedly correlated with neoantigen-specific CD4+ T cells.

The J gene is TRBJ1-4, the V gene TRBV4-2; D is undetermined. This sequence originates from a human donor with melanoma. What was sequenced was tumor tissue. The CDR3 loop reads CASSQDSAEDEKLFF. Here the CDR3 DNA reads TGTGCCAGCAGCCAAGATTCGGCGGAGGATGAAAAACTGTTTTTT.